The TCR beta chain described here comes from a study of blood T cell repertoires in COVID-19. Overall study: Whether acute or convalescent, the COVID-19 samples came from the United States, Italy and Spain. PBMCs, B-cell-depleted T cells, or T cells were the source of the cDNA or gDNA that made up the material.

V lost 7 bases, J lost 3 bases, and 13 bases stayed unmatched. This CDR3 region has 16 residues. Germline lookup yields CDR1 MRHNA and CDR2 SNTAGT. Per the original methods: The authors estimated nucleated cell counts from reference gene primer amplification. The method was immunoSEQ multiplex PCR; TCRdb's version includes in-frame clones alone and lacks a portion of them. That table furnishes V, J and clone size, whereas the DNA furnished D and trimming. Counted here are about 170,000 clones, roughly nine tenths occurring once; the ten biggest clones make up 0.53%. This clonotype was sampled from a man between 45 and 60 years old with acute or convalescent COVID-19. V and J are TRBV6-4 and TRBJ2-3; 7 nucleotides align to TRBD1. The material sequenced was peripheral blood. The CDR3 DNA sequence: TGTGCCAGCATAAGTGAAACAGGGGATCTTACAGATACGCAGTATTTT. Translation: CASISETGDLTDTQYF.